This TCR beta chain was sequenced for a study of glioma-infiltrating T cells (dated by TCRdb to 2016 to 2017). Concerning the study at large: The study sequenced TCR alpha- and beta-chain repertoires from glioma tissue, from non-neoplastic brain tissue and from matched peripheral blood mononuclear cells. To measure divergence between tissue and blood T-cell populations, each tissue-infiltrating repertoire was compared with the peripheral blood repertoire of the same patient. The paired cohort was made up of three low-grade glioma patients, 7 to 9 primary glioblastoma patients and three non-glioma patients who contributed non-neoplastic brain tissue.

What the study reported, not specific to this receptor: In non-neoplastic patients, VJ-independent divergence between tissue and blood fell below expectation, whereas in all gliomas, and especially in low-grade gliomas, the divergence rose above expectation. Group comparisons were based on small numbers of patients: three non-neoplastic, three low-grade glioma and eight or nine glioblastoma patients. Tissue and blood shared very few CDR3 sequences, a result attributed to high CDR3 diversity and limited sampling.

Remarks on this clonotype: The target of this receptor is not known. No clone much larger than this one lies a single base away; base qualities are absent.

The iRepertoire nested amplicon-rescue multiplex PCR (arm-PCR) platform was used to amplify TCR alpha and beta CDR3 regions from RNA. For one-step reverse transcription and amplification, about 100-450 ng of tissue mRNA or PBMC total RNA was used as input. Following bead purification, Illumina adapters were added by a secondary multiplex PCR, and libraries between 200 and 400 bp were gel-purified. Demultiplexing relied on internal 6-nucleotide barcodes carried by the libraries. Sequencing of the libraries was done on an Illumina MiSeq using 2x220 or 2x250 nucleotide paired-end reads. On the study's bioinformatics: FLASH 1.2.11 was used to merge paired reads, and BWA-MEM then aligned the reads to the GRCh37 human genome before TRA and TRB reads were extracted. V and J assignment used an IMGT-derived reference of cassette sequences and CDR3 motifs that included pseudogenes. Three-frame translation of reads was performed, and productive CDR3s were defined as those with a C...FGXG motif and no stop codons. A clonotype was defined as a unique combination of a V-J cassette pair and a CDR3 amino acid sequence. Filtering of reads was based on Hamming distance, with the threshold set by the sequence error rate of each sample in mapped regions. TCRdb trimmed the raw reads at Q25, called clones with MiXCR and kept productive beta chains. Every CDR3 protein is listed once, alongside the most common genes and DNA of its rows. The V and J calls reflect TCRdb's pipeline rather than the authors' work. A total of around 140,000 distinct CDR3 sequences appear in this sample, roughly two fifths of them only once. The top ten hold around 18% of the sample.

The CDR3 numbers 13 residues from cysteine through phenylalanine. Only the CDR3 portion is preserved as DNA: 39 bases, with reading frame beginning at the first base. CDR1 and CDR2 were assigned from the germline V gene as SGHTA and FQGNSA. Between the V and J ends, shortened by 5 bases and 5 bases respectively, the junction contains 12 bases. Material: glioma tissue, nonneoplastic brain tissue, or PBMCs (not recorded which). This chain is built from TRBV7-2 and TRBJ2-5, with the D gene not confidently named. The receptor was isolated from a human donor with low-grade glioma or glioblastoma, undergoing nonglioma brain surgery, or in good health (not recorded which). The CDR3 region has the sequence CASSLTWSETQYF. The nucleotides are TGTGCCAGCAGCCTGACTTGGTCGGAGACCCAGTACTTC.